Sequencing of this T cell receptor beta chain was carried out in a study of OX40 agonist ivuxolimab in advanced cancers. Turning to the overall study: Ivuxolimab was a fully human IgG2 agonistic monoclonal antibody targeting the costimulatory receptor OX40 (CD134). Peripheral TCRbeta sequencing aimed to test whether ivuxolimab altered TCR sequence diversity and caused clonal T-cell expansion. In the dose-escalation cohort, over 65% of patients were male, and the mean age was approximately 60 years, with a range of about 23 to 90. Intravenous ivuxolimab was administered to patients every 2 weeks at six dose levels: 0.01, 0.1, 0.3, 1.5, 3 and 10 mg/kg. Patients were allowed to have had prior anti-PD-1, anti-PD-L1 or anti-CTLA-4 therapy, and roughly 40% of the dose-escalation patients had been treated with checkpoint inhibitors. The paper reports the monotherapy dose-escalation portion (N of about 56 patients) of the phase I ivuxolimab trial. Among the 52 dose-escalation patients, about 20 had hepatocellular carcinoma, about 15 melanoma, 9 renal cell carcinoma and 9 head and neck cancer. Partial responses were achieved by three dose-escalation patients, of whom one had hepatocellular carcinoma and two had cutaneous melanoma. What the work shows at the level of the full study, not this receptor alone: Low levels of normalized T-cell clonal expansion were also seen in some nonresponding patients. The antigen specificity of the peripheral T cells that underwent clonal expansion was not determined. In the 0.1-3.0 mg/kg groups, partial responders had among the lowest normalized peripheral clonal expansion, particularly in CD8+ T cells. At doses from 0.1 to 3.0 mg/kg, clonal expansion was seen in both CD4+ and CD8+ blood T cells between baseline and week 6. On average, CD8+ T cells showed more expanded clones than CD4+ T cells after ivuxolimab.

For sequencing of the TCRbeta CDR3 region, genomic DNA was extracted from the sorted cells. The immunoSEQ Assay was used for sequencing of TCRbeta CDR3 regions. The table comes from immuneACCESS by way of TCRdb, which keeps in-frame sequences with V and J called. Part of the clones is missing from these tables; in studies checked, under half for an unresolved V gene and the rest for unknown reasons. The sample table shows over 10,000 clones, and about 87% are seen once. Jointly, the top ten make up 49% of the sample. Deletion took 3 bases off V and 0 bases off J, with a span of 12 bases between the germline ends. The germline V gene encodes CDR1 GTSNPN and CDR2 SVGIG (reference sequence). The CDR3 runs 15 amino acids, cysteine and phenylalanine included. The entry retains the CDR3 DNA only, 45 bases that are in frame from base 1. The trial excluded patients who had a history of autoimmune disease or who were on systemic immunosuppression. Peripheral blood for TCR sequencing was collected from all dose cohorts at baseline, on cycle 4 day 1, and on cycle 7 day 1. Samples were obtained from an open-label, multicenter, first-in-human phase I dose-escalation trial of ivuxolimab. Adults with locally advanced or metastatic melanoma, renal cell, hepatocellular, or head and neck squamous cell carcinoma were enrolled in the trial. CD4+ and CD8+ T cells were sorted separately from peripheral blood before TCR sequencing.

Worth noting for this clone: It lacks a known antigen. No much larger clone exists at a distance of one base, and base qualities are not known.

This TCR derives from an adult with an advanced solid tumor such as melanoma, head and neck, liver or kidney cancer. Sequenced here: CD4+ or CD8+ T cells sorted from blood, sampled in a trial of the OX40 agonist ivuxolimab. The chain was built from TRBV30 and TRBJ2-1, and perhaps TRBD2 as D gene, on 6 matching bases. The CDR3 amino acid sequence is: CAWRGERASYNEQFF. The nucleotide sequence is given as TGTGCCTGGAGAGGAGAGCGGGCCTCCTACAATGAGCAGTTCTTC.